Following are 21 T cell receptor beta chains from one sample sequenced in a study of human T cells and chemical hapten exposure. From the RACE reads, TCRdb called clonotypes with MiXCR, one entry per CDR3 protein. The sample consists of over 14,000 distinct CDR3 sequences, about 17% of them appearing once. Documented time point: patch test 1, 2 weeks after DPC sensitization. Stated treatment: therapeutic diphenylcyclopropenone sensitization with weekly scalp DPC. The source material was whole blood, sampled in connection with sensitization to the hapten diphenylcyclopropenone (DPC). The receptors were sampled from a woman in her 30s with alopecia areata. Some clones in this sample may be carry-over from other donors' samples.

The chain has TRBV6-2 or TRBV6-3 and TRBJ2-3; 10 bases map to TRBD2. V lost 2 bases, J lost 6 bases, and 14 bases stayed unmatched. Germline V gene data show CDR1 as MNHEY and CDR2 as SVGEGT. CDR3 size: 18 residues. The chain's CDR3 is CASSYVSEGLAGADTQYF. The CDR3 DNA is TGTGCCAGCAGTTACGTCTCCGAGGGGCTAGCGGGAGCGGATACGCAGTATTTT.

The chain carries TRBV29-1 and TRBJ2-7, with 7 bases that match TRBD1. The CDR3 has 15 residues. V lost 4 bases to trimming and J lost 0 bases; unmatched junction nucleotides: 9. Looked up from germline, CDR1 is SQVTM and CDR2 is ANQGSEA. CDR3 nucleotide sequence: TGCAGCGTTGGGGTACCGACAGGGAACTCCTACGAGCAGTACTTC. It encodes CSVGVPTGNSYEQYF.

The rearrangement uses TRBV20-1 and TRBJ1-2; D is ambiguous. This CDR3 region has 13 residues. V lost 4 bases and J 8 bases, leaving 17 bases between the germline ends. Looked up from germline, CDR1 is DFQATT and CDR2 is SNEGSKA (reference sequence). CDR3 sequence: CSATLDRARGYTF. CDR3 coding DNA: TGCAGTGCTACCTTAGACCGGGCTAGGGGCTACACCTTC.

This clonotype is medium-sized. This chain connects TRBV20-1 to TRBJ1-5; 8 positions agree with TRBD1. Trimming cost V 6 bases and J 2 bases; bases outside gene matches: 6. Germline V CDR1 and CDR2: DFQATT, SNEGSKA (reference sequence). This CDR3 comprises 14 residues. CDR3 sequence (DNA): TGCAGTGCCCAAACAGGGGGAGGCAATCAGCCCCAGCATTTT. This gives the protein CSAQTGGGNQPQHF.

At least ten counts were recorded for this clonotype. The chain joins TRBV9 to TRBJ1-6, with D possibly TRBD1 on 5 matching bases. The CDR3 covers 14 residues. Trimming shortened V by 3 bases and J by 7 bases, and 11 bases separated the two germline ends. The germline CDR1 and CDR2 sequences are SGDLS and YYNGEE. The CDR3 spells CASSEGDSNSPLHF. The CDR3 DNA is TGTGCCAGCAGCGAAGGGGACTCCAATTCACCCCTCCACTTT.

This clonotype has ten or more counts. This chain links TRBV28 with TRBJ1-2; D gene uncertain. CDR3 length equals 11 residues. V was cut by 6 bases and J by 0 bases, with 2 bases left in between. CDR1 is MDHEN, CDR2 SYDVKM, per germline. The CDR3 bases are TGTGCCAGCAGCACTAACTATGGCTACACCTTC. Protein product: CASSTNYGYTF.

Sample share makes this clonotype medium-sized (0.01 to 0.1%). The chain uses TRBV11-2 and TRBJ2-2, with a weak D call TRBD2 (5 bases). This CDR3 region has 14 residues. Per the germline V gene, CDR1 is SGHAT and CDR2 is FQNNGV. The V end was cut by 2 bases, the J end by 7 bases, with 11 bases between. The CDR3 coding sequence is TGTGCCAGCAGCTTACCCTCTGGACTCGGGGAGCTGTTTTTT. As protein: CASSLPSGLGELFF.

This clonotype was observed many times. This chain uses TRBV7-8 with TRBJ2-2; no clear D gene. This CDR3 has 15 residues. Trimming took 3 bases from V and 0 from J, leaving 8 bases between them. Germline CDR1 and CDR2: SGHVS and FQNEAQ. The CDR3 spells CASSFGGPNTGELFF. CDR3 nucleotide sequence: TGTGCCAGCAGCTTTGGCGGTCCGAACACCGGGGAGCTGTTTTTT.

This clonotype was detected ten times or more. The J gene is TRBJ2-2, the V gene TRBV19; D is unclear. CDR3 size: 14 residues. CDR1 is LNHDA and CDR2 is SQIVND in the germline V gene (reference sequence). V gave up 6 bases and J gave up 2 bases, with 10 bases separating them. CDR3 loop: CASRAALNTGELFF. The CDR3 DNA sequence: TGTGCCAGTAGGGCGGCCCTAAACACCGGGGAGCTGTTTTTT.

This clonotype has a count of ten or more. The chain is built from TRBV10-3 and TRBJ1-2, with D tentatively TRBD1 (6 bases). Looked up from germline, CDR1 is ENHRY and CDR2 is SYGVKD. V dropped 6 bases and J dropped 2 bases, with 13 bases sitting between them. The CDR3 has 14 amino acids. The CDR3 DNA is TGTGCCATCAGCGGGCTCCAGGGGAACTATGGCTACACCTTC. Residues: CAISGLQGNYGYTF.

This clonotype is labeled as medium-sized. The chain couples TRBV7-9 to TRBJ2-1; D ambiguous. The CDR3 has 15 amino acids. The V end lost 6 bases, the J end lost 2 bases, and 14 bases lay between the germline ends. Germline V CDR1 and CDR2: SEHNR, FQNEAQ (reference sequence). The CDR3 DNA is TGTGCCAGCAGTACCGACCCGGGTGCCTACAATGAGCAGTTCTTC. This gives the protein CASSTDPGAYNEQFF.

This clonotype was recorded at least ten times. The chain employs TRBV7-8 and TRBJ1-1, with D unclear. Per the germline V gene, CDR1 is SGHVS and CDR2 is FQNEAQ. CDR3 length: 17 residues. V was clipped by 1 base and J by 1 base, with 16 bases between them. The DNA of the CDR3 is TGTGCCAGCAGCTTAGGGGTGCCGGGAATAAGGAACACTGAAGCTTTCTTT. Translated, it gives CASSLGVPGIRNTEAFF.

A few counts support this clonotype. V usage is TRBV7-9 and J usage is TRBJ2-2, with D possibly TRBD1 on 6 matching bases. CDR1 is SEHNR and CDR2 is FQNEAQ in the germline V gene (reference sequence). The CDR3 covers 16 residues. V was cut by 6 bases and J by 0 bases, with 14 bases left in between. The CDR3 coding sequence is TGTGCCAGCAGATCTCCGGGACAAACGAACACCGGGGAGCTGTTTTTT. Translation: CASRSPGQTNTGELFF.

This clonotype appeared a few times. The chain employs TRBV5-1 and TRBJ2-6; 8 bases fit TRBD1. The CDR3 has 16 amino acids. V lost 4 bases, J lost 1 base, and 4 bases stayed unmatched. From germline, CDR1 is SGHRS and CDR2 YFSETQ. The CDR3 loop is CASSTRTGSGANVLTF. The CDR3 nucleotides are TGCGCCAGCAGCACCCGGACAGGGTCTGGGGCCAACGTCCTGACTTTC.

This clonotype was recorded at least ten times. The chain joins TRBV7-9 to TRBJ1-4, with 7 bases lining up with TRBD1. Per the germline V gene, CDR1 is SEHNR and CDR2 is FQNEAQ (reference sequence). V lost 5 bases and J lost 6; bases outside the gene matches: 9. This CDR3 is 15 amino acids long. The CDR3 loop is CASSPDRAGYEKLFF. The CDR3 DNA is TGTGCCAGCAGCCCAGACAGGGCTGGGTATGAAAAACTGTTTTTT.

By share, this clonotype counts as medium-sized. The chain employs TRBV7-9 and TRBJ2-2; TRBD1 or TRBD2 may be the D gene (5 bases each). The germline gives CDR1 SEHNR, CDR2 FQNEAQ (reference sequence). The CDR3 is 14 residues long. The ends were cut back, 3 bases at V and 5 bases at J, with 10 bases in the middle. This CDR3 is CASSLGTQTGELFF. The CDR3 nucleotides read TGTGCCAGCAGCTTGGGGACCCAAACCGGGGAGCTGTTTTTT.

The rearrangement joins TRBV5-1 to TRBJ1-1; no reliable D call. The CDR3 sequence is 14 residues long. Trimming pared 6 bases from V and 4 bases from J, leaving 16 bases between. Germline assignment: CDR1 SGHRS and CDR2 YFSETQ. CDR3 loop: CASKKPQEGTEAFF. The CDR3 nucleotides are TGCGCCAGCAAGAAACCCCAGGAGGGCACTGAAGCTTTCTTT. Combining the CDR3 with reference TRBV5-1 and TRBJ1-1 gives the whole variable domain KAGVTQTPRYLIKTRGQQVTLSCSPISGHRSVSWYQQTPGQGLQFLFEYFSETQRNKGNFPGRFSGRQFSNSRSEMNVSTLELGDSALYLCASKKPQEGTEAFFGQGTRLTVV.

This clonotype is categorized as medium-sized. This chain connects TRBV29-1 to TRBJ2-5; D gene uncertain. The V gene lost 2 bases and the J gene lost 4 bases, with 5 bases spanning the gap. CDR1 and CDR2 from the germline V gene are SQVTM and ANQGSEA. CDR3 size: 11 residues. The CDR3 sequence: CSVEFGETQYF. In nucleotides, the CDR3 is TGCAGCGTTGAATTCGGAGAGACCCAGTACTTC.

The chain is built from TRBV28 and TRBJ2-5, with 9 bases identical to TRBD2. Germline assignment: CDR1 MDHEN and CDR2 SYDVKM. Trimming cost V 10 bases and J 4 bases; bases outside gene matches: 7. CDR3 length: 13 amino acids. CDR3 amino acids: CATLAGRGETQYF. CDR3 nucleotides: TGTGCCACCCTAGCGGGGAGAGGAGAGACCCAGTACTTC. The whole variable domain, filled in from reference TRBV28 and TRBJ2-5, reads DVKVTQSSRYLVKRTGEKVFLECVQDMDHENMFWYRQDPGLGLRLIYFSYDVKMKEKGDIPEGYSVSREKKERFSLILESASTNQTSMYLCATLAGRGETQYFGPGTRLLVL.

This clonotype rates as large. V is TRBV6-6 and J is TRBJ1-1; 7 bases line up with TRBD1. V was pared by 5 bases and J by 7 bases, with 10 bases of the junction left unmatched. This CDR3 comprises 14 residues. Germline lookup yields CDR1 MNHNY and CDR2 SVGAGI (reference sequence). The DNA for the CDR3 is TGTGCCAGCAGTCCCCTTGACAGGGTTATTGAAGCTTTCTTT. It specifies CASSPLDRVIEAFF.

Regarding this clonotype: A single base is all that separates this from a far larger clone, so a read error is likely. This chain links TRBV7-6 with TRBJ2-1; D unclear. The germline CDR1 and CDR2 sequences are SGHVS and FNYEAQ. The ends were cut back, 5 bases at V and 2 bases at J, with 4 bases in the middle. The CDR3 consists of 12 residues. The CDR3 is CASSRTYNEQFF. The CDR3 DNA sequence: TGTGCCAGCAGCCGCACCTACAATGAGCAGTTCTTC. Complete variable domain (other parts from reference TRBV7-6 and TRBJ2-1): GAGVSQSPRYKVTKRGQDVALRCDPISGHVSLYWYRQALGQGPEFLTYFNYEAQQDKSGLPNDRFSAERPEGSISTLTIQRTEQRDSAMYRCASSRTYNEQFFGPGTRLTVL.